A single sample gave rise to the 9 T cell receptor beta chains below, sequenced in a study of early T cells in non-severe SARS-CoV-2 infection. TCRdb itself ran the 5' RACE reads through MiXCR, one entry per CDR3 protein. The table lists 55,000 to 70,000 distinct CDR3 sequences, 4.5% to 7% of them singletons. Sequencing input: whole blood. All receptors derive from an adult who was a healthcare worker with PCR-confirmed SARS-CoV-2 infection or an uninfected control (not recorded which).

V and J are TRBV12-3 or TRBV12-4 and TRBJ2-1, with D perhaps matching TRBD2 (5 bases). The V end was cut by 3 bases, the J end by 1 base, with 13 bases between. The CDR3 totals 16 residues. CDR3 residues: CASSLHPPGSYNEQFF. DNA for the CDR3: TGTGCCAGCAGTTTGCACCCTCCGGGGTCCTACAATGAGCAGTTCTTC.

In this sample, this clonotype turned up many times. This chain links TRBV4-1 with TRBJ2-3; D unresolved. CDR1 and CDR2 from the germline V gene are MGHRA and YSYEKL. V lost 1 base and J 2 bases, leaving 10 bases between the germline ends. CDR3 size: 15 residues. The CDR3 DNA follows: TGCGCCAGCAGCCAAGCCCCTGGCATCACAGATACGCAGTATTTT. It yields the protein CASSQAPGITDTQYF.

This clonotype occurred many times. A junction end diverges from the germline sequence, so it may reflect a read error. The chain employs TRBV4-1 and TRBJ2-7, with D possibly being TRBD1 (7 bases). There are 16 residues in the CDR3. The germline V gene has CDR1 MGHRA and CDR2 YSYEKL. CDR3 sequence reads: CASSQDRRGPAAERYF. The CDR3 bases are TGCGCCAGCAGCCAAGATAGGAGGGGGCCGGCGGCGGAGCGGTACTTC.

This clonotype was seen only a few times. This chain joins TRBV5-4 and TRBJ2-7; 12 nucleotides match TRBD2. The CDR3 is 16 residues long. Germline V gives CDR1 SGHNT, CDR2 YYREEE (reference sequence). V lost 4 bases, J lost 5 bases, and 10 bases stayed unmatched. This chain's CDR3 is CASSPRLAGVVHEQYF. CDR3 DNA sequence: TGTGCCAGCAGCCCGCGACTAGCGGGAGTTGTTCACGAGCAGTACTTC.

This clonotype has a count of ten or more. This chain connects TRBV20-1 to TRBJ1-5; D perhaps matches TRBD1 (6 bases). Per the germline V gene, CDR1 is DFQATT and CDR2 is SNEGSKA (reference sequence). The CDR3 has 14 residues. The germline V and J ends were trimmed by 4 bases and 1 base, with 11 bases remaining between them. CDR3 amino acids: CSANVGGSNQPQHF. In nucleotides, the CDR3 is TGCAGTGCTAACGTAGGGGGAAGCAATCAGCCCCAGCATTTT.

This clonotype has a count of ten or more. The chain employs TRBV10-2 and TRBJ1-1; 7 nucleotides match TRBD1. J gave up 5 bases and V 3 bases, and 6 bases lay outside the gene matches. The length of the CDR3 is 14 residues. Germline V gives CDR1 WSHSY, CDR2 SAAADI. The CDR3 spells CASSDQGERTEAFF. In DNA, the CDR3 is TGCGCCAGCAGTGACCAGGGGGAGCGGACTGAAGCTTTCTTT.

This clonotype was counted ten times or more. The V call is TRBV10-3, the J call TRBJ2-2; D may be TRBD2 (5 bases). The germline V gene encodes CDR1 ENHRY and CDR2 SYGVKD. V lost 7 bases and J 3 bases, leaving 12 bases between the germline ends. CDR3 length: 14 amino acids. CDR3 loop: CAITRAVDTGELFF. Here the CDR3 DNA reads TGTGCCATCACGAGGGCGGTGGACACCGGGGAGCTGTTTTTT.

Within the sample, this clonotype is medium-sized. The CDR3 coding sequence is TGCAGTGCCCCCGACAGGGTCCATGAGCAGTTCTTC. Residues: CSAPDRVHEQFF. The J gene is TRBJ2-1, the V gene TRBV20-1; 7 bases are a match to TRBD1. Unmatched junction bases numbered 7, after V lost 6 bases and J lost 8 bases. The CDR3 contains 12 residues. Per the germline V gene, CDR1 is DFQATT and CDR2 is SNEGSKA (reference sequence).

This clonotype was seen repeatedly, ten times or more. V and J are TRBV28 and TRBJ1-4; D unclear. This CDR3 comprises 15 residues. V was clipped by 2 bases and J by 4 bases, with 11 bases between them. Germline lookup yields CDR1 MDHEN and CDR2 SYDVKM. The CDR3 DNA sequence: TGTGCCAGCAGTTTAGAGATGATGAATAATGAAAAACTGTTTTTT. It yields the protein CASSLEMMNNEKLFF.